This T cell receptor beta chain was recovered during a study of shared clonotypes between healthy human individuals. With V trimmed by 6 bases and J by 4 bases, 7 bases remained unmatched. The length of the CDR3 is 14 residues. Germline V gene lookup returns CDR1 KGHSH and CDR2 LQKENI. To note about this clone: What it binds is unknown. Distinct nucleotide sequences in the sample also encode this CDR3.

At the deep level, the assay was run. Clones were read by immunoSEQ multiplex PCR, and TCRdb kept only the in-frame ones, dropping some. The sample contains around 2.5 million clones, 90% to 95% of which appear only once. Findings and limits, study-wide: It was the non-shared clonotypes that had lower generation probabilities than clonotypes shared by all four donors. Sharing across four donors was highest in naive CD4 (around 5%) and lowest in memory CD8 (around 0.4%).

The sequence was obtained from a man between 18 and 35 years old in good health. Some clones in this sample may be carry-over from other donors' samples. Material: naive CD4+ T cells from PBMCs. Subset reported: CD45RA+ positively selected. J is TRBJ2-7 and V is TRBV18; 9 bases align to TRBD1. This CDR3 reads CASSPGTGRYEQYF. CDR3 sequence (DNA): TGTGCCAGCTCCCCCGGGACAGGGCGGTACGAGCAGTACTTC.